One and the same sample provided the 15 T cell receptor beta chains below, sequenced in a study of Graves' ophthalmopathy and Graves' hyperthyroidism. Amplified material comprised TCR beta CDR3 regions derived from RNA transcripts. An initial RT-PCR round employing HTBI primers preceded a second-round multiplex PCR. One entry per CDR3 protein, called by TCRdb with MiXCR from the multiplex PCR reads. Of some 750,000 distinct CDR3 sequences listed, roughly 40% are singletons. The specimen was peripheral blood. The receptors were sampled from an adult man with Graves' ophthalmopathy.

V and J are TRBV7-9 and TRBJ2-7; 7 bases match TRBD1. The J segment lost 3 bases and the V segment lost 5 bases, leaving 10 bases of the junction unmatched. There are 15 residues in the CDR3. CDR1 and CDR2 from the germline V gene are SEHNR and FQNEAQ (reference sequence). The CDR3 nucleotides read TGTGCCAGCAGCCAATCCGGGACAGCCTACTACGAGCAGTACTTC. This codes for CASSQSGTAYYEQYF.

A word on this clonotype: The junction and the germline gene differ at one end; a read error may be behind it. The chain links TRBV19 to TRBJ1-5; TRBD1 agrees at 9 bases. This CDR3 contains 19 residues. Per the germline V gene, CDR1 is LNHDA and CDR2 is SQIVND (reference sequence). CDR3 in amino acids: CASSIGGTGLSYSNQLQHF. The CDR3 region has the DNA TGTGCCAGTAGTATAGGTGGGACAGGGCTGAGTTATAGCAATCAGCTCCAGCATTTT.

The rearrangement joins TRBV29-1 to TRBJ2-6; 10 bases map to TRBD1. Looked up from germline, CDR1 is SQVTM and CDR2 is ANQGSEA. After removal of 5 bases from V and 0 bases from J, the junction contained 4 bases not matched to a gene. This CDR3 contains 16 residues. CDR3 loop: CSVQGQGGSGANVLTF. The CDR3 coding sequence is TGCAGCGTTCAAGGACAGGGGGGCTCTGGGGCCAACGTCCTGACTTTC.

V and J are TRBV25-1 and TRBJ1-6; 10 bases are shared with TRBD1. CDR1 MGHDK and CDR2 SYGVNS come from the germline V gene. The CDR3 loop spans 16 amino acids. The V and J ends lost 10 bases and 7 bases, in that order; junction bases with no gene match: 13. Here the CDR3 reads CATRRGPGQGNSPLHF. The DNA for the CDR3 is TGTGCCACTCGAAGAGGACCGGGACAGGGGAATTCACCCCTCCACTTT. Filled out from reference TRBV25-1 and TRBJ1-6, the complete variable domain reads EADIYQTPRYLVIGTGKKITLECSQTMGHDKMYWYQQDPGMELHLIHYSYGVNSTEKGDLSSESTVSRIRTEHFPLTLESARPSHTSQYLCATRRGPGQGNSPLHFGNGTRLTVT.

This clonotype was counted at least ten times. V usage is TRBV7-2 and J usage is TRBJ1-2, with D possibly matching TRBD1 (5 bases). This CDR3 is 14 amino acids long. Germline CDR1 reads SGHTA; CDR2 reads FQGNSA. The ends were cut back, 5 bases at V and 6 bases at J, with 16 bases in the middle. CDR3 residues: CASSTLGWGDGYTF. CDR3 in DNA: TGTGCCAGCAGCACACTGGGGTGGGGGGATGGCTACACCTTC.

At least ten counts were recorded for this clonotype. The chain is built from TRBV16 and TRBJ2-7; the D is unclear. Per the germline V gene, CDR1 is KGHSY and CDR2 is FQNENV. This CDR3 comprises 13 residues. Trimming took 2 bases from V and 3 from J, leaving 8 bases between them. As DNA, the CDR3 is TGTGCCAGCAGCCAACGGACGGGCTACGAGCAGTACTTC. It is translated as CASSQRTGYEQYF.

The chain couples TRBV14 to TRBJ1-1; no definite D call. CDR1 SGHDN and CDR2 FVKESK come from the germline V gene. Trimming took 4 bases from V and 5 from J, leaving 17 bases between them. The CDR3 is 15 amino acids. The CDR3 loop reads CASSRKKFERTEAFF. CDR3 in DNA: TGTGCCAGCAGCCGCAAAAAATTTGAGCGGACTGAAGCTTTCTTT.

Turning to this clonotype: At one boundary the junction diverges from the germline segment, which might be a read error. The chain joins TRBV12-3 or TRBV12-4 to TRBJ1-4; D perhaps matches TRBD1 (5 bases). The CDR3 length is 11 residues. The CDR3 DNA sequence: TGTGCCAGCAGTTTACGTGCAGGGATTGTTTTT. The encoded protein is CASSLRAGIVF.

Points on this clonotype: No conserved phenylalanine or tryptophan is present at the end of the CDR3, so a read error is the likely explanation. The chain uses TRBV24-1 and TRBJ1-5, with 7 bases fitting TRBD1. Losses at the gene ends were 11 bases for V and 5 bases for J; bases not matched to a gene: 14. CDR1 and CDR2 (germline): KGHDR, SFDVKD. This CDR3 is built from 15 residues. In nucleotides, the CDR3 is TGTGCCAGTAGTCCGATGACAGGGATCGATCAGCCCCAGCATTCT. Amino acid sequence: CASSPMTGIDQPQHS.

There are many counts of this clonotype. The chain recombines TRBV9 with TRBJ1-1; D is unclear. The germline CDR1 and CDR2 sequences are SGDLS and YYNGEE. This CDR3 spans 13 amino acids. V lost 5 bases, J lost 3 bases, and 11 bases lay in between. DNA of the CDR3: TGTGCCAGCAGTACGGAAGGGTACACTGAAGCTTTCTTT. This translates into CASSTEGYTEAFF.

This rearrangement joins TRBV27 to TRBJ2-2; 9 bases agree with TRBD1. The CDR3 consists of 18 residues. Germline V CDR1 and CDR2: MNHEY, SMNVEV (reference sequence). Trimming removed 6 bases from V and 2 bases from J; junction bases left unmatched: 13. CDR3 protein: CASRNQQGAVPNTGELFF. CDR3 coding DNA: TGTGCCAGCAGAAACCAACAGGGGGCAGTCCCTAACACCGGGGAGCTGTTTTTT.

V usage is TRBV7-9 and J usage is TRBJ2-7; the match to TRBD1 covers 8 bases. The germline CDR1 and CDR2 sequences are SEHNR and FQNEAQ (reference sequence). The CDR3 runs to 15 residues. Trimming took 1 base from V and 6 from J; bases not matched to a gene: 8. The CDR3 nucleotides read TGTGCCAGCAGCTTAGGCCGGACAGGGCTGGGCGAGCAGTACTTC. Translating gives CASSLGRTGLGEQYF.

This clonotype occurred many times. The chain uses TRBV5-6 and TRBJ1-5, with D uncertain. The V gene lost 4 bases and the J gene lost 5 bases, with 10 bases spanning the gap. Germline loops: CDR1 SGHDT, CDR2 YYEEEE. The CDR3 has 13 residues. CDR3 sequence reads: CASSAQPDQPQHF. The CDR3 DNA follows: TGTGCCAGCAGCGCCCAGCCGGATCAGCCCCAGCATTTT.

This clonotype was picked up a small number of times. This chain joins TRBV9 and TRBJ1-3; unclear D gene. The CDR3 totals 15 residues. V shed 5 bases and J shed 1 base, with 13 bases lying between them. Germline V gives CDR1 SGDLS, CDR2 YYNGEE. The CDR3 here is CASSPMATSGNTIYF. CDR3 sequence (DNA): TGTGCCAGCAGTCCTATGGCGACTTCTGGAAACACCATATATTTT.

This clonotype showed up many times. The CDR3 loop is CSARVGRYTEAFF. CDR3 sequence (DNA): TGCAGTGCTAGAGTGGGGAGGTACACTGAAGCTTTCTTT. V is TRBV20-1 and J is TRBJ1-1; D ambiguous. The CDR3 extends over 13 amino acids. CDR1 and CDR2 from the germline V gene are DFQATT and SNEGSKA (reference sequence). V gave up 1 base and J gave up 3 bases, with 9 bases separating them.